The next 9 T cell receptor beta chains were all read from a single sample in a study of blood T cell repertoires in COVID-19. Only in-frame clones appear in the TCRdb table, and some are missing; sequencing was by immunoSEQ multiplex PCR. The sample lists about 64,000 clones; 85% to 90% were seen once. Sequenced sample: PBMCs or T cells enriched from blood (not recorded which). These receptors were obtained from a middle-aged woman who had recovered from COVID-19.

As to this clone: The germline gene is not matched at one end of the junction; a read error may be the cause. The rearrangement uses TRBV6-5 and TRBJ1-1, with D tentatively TRBD1 (6 bases). Germline CDR1 reads MNHEY; CDR2 reads SVGAGI. The CDR3 contains 13 residues. This CDR3 is CASRDSQNTEAFF. The CDR3 bases are TGTGCCAGCAGGGACAGCCAGAACACTGAAGCTTTTTTT.

This clone was observed a few times. This rearrangement joins TRBV27 to TRBJ1-5; TRBD1 agrees at 8 bases. V shed 6 bases, J shed 4 bases, and the junction held 2 bases outside the gene matches. Germline V lookup: CDR1 MNHEY, CDR2 SMNVEV (reference sequence). There are 13 residues in the CDR3. As DNA, the CDR3 is TGTGCCAGCAGCCGGGACAGGAATCAGCCCCAGCATTTT. It codes for CASSRDRNQPQHF.

The J gene is TRBJ1-6, the V gene TRBV11-3, with 8 nucleotides matching TRBD1. After removal of 5 bases from V and 8 bases from J, the junction contained 8 bases not matched to a gene. From germline, CDR1 is SGHNT and CDR2 YENEEA. This CDR3 comprises 15 residues. CDR3 protein: CASSETRGRDSPLHF. CDR3 DNA: TGTGCCAGCAGCGAAACCAGGGGGCGCGATTCACCCCTCCACTTT.

This clone is a singleton in its sample. The J gene is TRBJ2-2, the V gene TRBV3-1 (or the pseudogene TRBV3-2), with no clear D. CDR3 size: 11 residues. V lost 5 bases, J lost 6 bases, and 4 bases lay in between. CDR1 LGHDT and CDR2 YNNKEL come from the germline V gene (reference sequence). The DNA of the CDR3 is TGTGCCAGCAGCGTCGCCGGGGAGCTGTTTTTT. Protein: CASSVAGELFF.

This chain joins TRBV5-4 and TRBJ1-2; possibly TRBD1 for D (5 bases). Per germline, CDR1 SGHNT and CDR2 YYREEE (reference sequence). This CDR3 is 16 amino acids long. V was shortened by 3 bases and J by 4 bases, with 19 bases between the two germline ends. In nucleotides, the CDR3 is TGTGCCAGCAGCTGGGCTGGGGGGTCCCGTGGCTATGGCTACACCTTC. As protein: CASSWAGGSRGYGYTF. Drawing the rest from reference TRBV5-4 and TRBJ1-2, the complete variable domain is ETGVTQSPTHLIKTRGQQVTLRCSSQSGHNTVSWYQQALGQGPQFIFQYYREEENGRGNFPPRFSGLQFPNYSSELNVNALELDDSALYLCASSWAGGSRGYGYTFGSGTRLTVV.

This chain joins TRBV13 and TRBJ1-2, with D possibly TRBD1 on 6 matching bases. Germline V gene sequence: CDR1 PRHDT, CDR2 FYEKMQ (reference sequence). The CDR3 runs to 14 residues. V lost 5 bases and J 4 bases, leaving 14 bases between the germline ends. The CDR3: CASSGSGEGYGYTF. The CDR3 DNA sequence: TGTGCCAGCAGCGGCTCAGGGGAGGGCTATGGCTACACCTTC.

The V gene is TRBV28, the J gene TRBJ1-2; 9 bases agree with TRBD1. The J segment lost 7 bases and the V segment lost 6 bases, leaving 6 bases of the junction unmatched. The CDR3 has 13 residues. CDR1 MDHEN and CDR2 SYDVKM come from the germline V gene. The CDR3 sequence is CASRYTGGFGYTF. CDR3 nucleotide sequence: TGTGCCAGCAGATATACAGGGGGCTTTGGCTACACCTTC.

The chain is built from TRBV6-4 and TRBJ2-3; TRBD2 aligns across 11 bases. V was pared by 0 bases and J by 4 bases, with 3 bases of the junction left unmatched. The germline CDR1 and CDR2 sequences are MRHNA and SNTAGT. The CDR3 runs to 16 residues. The CDR3 DNA sequence: TGTGCCAGCAGTGACTCTCCTAGCGGGGGGTCAGATACGCAGTATTTT. Translating it yields CASSDSPSGGSDTQYF.

This chain links TRBV18 with TRBJ1-6; D not resolved. This CDR3 comprises 16 residues. The germline V gene has CDR1 KGHSH and CDR2 LQKENI. Deletions cut 2 bases from V and 6 bases from J, with 14 bases between. CDR3: CASSPRGFPSNSPLHF. The CDR3 DNA is TGTGCCAGCTCACCAAGAGGGTTCCCTTCTAATTCACCCCTCCACTTT.